These 17 T cell receptor beta chains were all obtained from the same sample, sequenced in a study of T cells in tumors and immune-related adverse events. Produced via immunoSEQ multiplex PCR; TCRdb's table is partial and in-frame only. The sample has more than 4,000 clones; roughly 86% are singletons. Here the sequenced sample was skin tissue, taken from a patient treated with anti-PD-1 therapy. The origin of the receptors is a female donor with metastatic renal cell carcinoma.

The chain joins TRBV4-2 to TRBJ1-2, with 7 bases lining up with TRBD1. Germline assignment: CDR1 LGHNA and CDR2 YNFKEQ. This CDR3 region has 18 residues. V lost 1 base to trimming and J lost 0 bases; unmatched junction nucleotides: 11. The CDR3 bases are TGTGCCAGCAGCCAAGCATATGGACAGGAGAAAGCTAACTATGGCTACACCTTC. Its protein is CASSQAYGQEKANYGYTF.

This sequence joins TRBV7-6 and TRBJ2-5; no clear D gene. The CDR3 length is 13 residues. Between the trimmed V and J ends, which lost 2 bases and 1 base, there was a span of 5 bases. Germline lookup yields CDR1 SGHVS and CDR2 FNYEAQ. CDR3 coding DNA: TGTGCCAGCAGCTTATCCTTCCAAGAGACCCAGTACTTC. Its translation: CASSLSFQETQYF.

The chain uses TRBV27 and TRBJ1-2, with a tentative D call TRBD1 (5 bases). The V end lost 0 bases, the J end lost 2 bases, and 10 bases lay between the germline ends. The CDR3 length is 15 residues. Per the germline V gene, CDR1 is MNHEY and CDR2 is SMNVEV (reference sequence). This CDR3 is CASSLSATGNYGYTF. DNA for the CDR3: TGTGCCAGCAGTTTATCGGCCACAGGAAACTATGGCTACACCTTC.

This CDR3 reads CASSPVRGSNTEAFF. CDR3 coding DNA: TGTGCCAGCAGTCCGGTCAGGGGATCGAACACTGAAGCTTTCTTT. V gene TRBV6-5 combines with J gene TRBJ1-1; tentatively, D is TRBD1 (6 bases). The V end lost 5 bases, the J end lost 1 base, and 14 bases lay between the germline ends. CDR3 length equals 15 residues. Germline CDR1 and CDR2: MNHEY and SVGAGI.

The chain has TRBV6-1 and TRBJ2-3; unclear D gene. The germline CDR1 and CDR2 sequences are MNHNS and SASEGT. This CDR3 is 12 amino acids long. V lost 5 bases and J lost 1, with 4 bases in between. CDR3 sequence: CASSQGTDTQYF. CDR3 DNA sequence: TGTGCCAGCAGTCAGGGCACAGATACGCAGTATTTT.

This chain connects TRBV7-9 to TRBJ2-3, with D tentatively TRBD2 (5 bases). V lost 5 bases and J 6 bases, leaving 9 bases between the germline ends. This CDR3 spans 12 amino acids. Germline values: CDR1 SEHNR, CDR2 FQNEAQ (reference sequence). CDR3 nucleotides: TGTGCCAGCAGCCCGGGGTCGGATACGCAGTATTTT. This translates into CASSPGSDTQYF.

V usage is TRBV19 and J usage is TRBJ1-2; D might be TRBD1 (6 bases). Germline values: CDR1 LNHDA, CDR2 SQIVND (reference sequence). CDR3 length: 15 amino acids. V lost 3 bases and J 6 bases, leaving 17 bases between the germline ends. The CDR3 reads CASSIFGGLRDGYTF. The CDR3 coding sequence is TGTGCCAGTAGTATCTTCGGGGGGCTAAGGGATGGCTACACCTTC. Supplemented by reference TRBV19 and TRBJ1-2, the full variable domain reads DGGITQSPKYLFRKEGQNVTLSCEQNLNHDAMYWYRQDPGQGLRLIYYSQIVNDFQKGDIAEGYSVSREKKESFPLTVTSAQKNPTAFYLCASSIFGGLRDGYTFGSGTRLTVV.

This clone was seen just once. V is TRBV7-2 and J is TRBJ2-7; D unclear. The V gene's germline CDR1 is SGHTA and CDR2 FQGNSA. V gave up 3 bases and J gave up 1 base, with 10 bases separating them. The CDR3 runs to 14 residues. The CDR3 sequence is CASSFGLGSYEQYF. The DNA for the CDR3 is TGTGCCAGCAGCTTTGGCCTAGGTTCCTACGAGCAGTACTTC. Looking up the rest from reference TRBV7-2 and TRBJ2-7 gives the full variable domain: GAGVSQSPSNKVTEKGKDVELRCDPISGHTALYWYRQSLGQGLEFLIYFQGNSAPDKSGLPSDRFSAERTGGSVSTLTIQRTQQEDSAVYLCASSFGLGSYEQYFGPGTRLTVT.

The table lists this clone with a few counts. This chain joins TRBV7-5 and TRBJ1-1. TRBV7-5 represents a pseudogene. The CDR3 consists of 15 residues. The DNA for the CDR3 is TGTGCCAGCAGCTCAGCGGGACACCTGAACACTGAAGCTTTCTTT. Protein: CASSSAGHLNTEAFF.

CDR3 in DNA: TGTGCCATCAGCCCAGGACTATCCCGCACAGATACGCAGTATTTT. Protein sequence: CAISPGLSRTDTQYF. The V and J genes are TRBV10-3 and TRBJ2-3, with a tentative D call TRBD2 (6 bases). CDR3 length: 15 amino acids. The germline CDR1 and CDR2 sequences are ENHRY and SYGVKD. The germline V and J ends were trimmed by 6 bases and 1 base, with 14 bases remaining between them.

The rearrangement uses TRBV18 and TRBJ2-5, with D unclear. This CDR3 contains 13 residues. CDR1 KGHSH and CDR2 LQKENI come from the germline V gene. Trimming shortened V by 0 bases and J by 4 bases, and 6 bases separated the two germline ends. The CDR3 here is CASSPPLGETQYF. The CDR3 DNA reads as TGTGCCAGCTCACCACCTCTTGGAGAGACCCAGTACTTC.

In its sample, this clone was seen a few times. The rearrangement joins TRBV10-1 to TRBJ2-7, with no clear D. The V end lost 4 bases, the J end lost 5 bases, and 12 bases lay between the germline ends. The germline V gene encodes CDR1 WNHNN and CDR2 SYGVQD (reference sequence). This CDR3 has 13 amino acids. The CDR3 DNA reads TGCGCCAGCAGTGGTCTGAGGAGCGACGAGCAGTACTTC. It yields the protein CASSGLRSDEQYF.

The genes are TRBV7-6 and TRBJ2-1; D is uncertain. V was pared by 1 base and J by 0 bases, with 1 base between. Germline V gene lookup returns CDR1 SGHVS and CDR2 FNYEAQ. This CDR3 has 13 residues. As DNA, the CDR3 is TGTGCCAGCAGCTTAGGCTCCTACAATGAGCAGTTCTTC. The encoded protein is CASSLGSYNEQFF.

This clone was detected once. The chain recombines TRBV5-1 with TRBJ2-5, with TRBD2 matching 9 bases. J was trimmed by 4 bases and V by 4 bases; bases with no gene match: 14. Germline lookup yields CDR1 SGHRS and CDR2 YFSETQ. This CDR3 is 17 amino acids long. The CDR3 bases are TGCGCCAGCAGCACGATGACTAGCGGAACGCCTGCAGAGACCCAGTACTTC. Translating gives CASSTMTSGTPAETQYF.

This sequence joins TRBV6-5 and TRBJ2-7, with a possible D match to TRBD2 (5 bases). Between the trimmed V and J ends, which lost 2 bases and 4 bases, there was a span of 9 bases. Germline CDR1 reads MNHEY; CDR2 reads SVGAGI. The length of the CDR3 is 13 residues. This chain's CDR3 is CASSYQRGYEQYF. The DNA for the CDR3 is TGTGCCAGCAGTTACCAACGGGGTTACGAGCAGTACTTC.

The chain combines TRBV6-1 with TRBJ2-7; possibly TRBD1 or TRBD2 for D (5 bases each). Germline CDR1 and CDR2: MNHNS and SASEGT. This CDR3 is 16 amino acids long. The V and J ends lost 0 bases and 3 bases respectively, with 15 bases between them. The CDR3, as DNA: TGTGCCAGCAGTGAAGCCCGGGACCTTTACTACTACGAGCAGTACTTC. It specifies CASSEARDLYYYEQYF.

The chain uses TRBV6-5 and TRBJ2-7; TRBD2 is a possible D gene (5 bases). The V gene's germline CDR1 is MNHEY and CDR2 SVGAGI. The length of the CDR3 is 15 residues. V lost 2 bases and J lost 0, with 11 bases in between. This CDR3 is CASSYTGVYSYEQYF. Here the CDR3 DNA reads TGTGCCAGCAGTTACACCGGGGTCTACTCCTACGAGCAGTACTTC.